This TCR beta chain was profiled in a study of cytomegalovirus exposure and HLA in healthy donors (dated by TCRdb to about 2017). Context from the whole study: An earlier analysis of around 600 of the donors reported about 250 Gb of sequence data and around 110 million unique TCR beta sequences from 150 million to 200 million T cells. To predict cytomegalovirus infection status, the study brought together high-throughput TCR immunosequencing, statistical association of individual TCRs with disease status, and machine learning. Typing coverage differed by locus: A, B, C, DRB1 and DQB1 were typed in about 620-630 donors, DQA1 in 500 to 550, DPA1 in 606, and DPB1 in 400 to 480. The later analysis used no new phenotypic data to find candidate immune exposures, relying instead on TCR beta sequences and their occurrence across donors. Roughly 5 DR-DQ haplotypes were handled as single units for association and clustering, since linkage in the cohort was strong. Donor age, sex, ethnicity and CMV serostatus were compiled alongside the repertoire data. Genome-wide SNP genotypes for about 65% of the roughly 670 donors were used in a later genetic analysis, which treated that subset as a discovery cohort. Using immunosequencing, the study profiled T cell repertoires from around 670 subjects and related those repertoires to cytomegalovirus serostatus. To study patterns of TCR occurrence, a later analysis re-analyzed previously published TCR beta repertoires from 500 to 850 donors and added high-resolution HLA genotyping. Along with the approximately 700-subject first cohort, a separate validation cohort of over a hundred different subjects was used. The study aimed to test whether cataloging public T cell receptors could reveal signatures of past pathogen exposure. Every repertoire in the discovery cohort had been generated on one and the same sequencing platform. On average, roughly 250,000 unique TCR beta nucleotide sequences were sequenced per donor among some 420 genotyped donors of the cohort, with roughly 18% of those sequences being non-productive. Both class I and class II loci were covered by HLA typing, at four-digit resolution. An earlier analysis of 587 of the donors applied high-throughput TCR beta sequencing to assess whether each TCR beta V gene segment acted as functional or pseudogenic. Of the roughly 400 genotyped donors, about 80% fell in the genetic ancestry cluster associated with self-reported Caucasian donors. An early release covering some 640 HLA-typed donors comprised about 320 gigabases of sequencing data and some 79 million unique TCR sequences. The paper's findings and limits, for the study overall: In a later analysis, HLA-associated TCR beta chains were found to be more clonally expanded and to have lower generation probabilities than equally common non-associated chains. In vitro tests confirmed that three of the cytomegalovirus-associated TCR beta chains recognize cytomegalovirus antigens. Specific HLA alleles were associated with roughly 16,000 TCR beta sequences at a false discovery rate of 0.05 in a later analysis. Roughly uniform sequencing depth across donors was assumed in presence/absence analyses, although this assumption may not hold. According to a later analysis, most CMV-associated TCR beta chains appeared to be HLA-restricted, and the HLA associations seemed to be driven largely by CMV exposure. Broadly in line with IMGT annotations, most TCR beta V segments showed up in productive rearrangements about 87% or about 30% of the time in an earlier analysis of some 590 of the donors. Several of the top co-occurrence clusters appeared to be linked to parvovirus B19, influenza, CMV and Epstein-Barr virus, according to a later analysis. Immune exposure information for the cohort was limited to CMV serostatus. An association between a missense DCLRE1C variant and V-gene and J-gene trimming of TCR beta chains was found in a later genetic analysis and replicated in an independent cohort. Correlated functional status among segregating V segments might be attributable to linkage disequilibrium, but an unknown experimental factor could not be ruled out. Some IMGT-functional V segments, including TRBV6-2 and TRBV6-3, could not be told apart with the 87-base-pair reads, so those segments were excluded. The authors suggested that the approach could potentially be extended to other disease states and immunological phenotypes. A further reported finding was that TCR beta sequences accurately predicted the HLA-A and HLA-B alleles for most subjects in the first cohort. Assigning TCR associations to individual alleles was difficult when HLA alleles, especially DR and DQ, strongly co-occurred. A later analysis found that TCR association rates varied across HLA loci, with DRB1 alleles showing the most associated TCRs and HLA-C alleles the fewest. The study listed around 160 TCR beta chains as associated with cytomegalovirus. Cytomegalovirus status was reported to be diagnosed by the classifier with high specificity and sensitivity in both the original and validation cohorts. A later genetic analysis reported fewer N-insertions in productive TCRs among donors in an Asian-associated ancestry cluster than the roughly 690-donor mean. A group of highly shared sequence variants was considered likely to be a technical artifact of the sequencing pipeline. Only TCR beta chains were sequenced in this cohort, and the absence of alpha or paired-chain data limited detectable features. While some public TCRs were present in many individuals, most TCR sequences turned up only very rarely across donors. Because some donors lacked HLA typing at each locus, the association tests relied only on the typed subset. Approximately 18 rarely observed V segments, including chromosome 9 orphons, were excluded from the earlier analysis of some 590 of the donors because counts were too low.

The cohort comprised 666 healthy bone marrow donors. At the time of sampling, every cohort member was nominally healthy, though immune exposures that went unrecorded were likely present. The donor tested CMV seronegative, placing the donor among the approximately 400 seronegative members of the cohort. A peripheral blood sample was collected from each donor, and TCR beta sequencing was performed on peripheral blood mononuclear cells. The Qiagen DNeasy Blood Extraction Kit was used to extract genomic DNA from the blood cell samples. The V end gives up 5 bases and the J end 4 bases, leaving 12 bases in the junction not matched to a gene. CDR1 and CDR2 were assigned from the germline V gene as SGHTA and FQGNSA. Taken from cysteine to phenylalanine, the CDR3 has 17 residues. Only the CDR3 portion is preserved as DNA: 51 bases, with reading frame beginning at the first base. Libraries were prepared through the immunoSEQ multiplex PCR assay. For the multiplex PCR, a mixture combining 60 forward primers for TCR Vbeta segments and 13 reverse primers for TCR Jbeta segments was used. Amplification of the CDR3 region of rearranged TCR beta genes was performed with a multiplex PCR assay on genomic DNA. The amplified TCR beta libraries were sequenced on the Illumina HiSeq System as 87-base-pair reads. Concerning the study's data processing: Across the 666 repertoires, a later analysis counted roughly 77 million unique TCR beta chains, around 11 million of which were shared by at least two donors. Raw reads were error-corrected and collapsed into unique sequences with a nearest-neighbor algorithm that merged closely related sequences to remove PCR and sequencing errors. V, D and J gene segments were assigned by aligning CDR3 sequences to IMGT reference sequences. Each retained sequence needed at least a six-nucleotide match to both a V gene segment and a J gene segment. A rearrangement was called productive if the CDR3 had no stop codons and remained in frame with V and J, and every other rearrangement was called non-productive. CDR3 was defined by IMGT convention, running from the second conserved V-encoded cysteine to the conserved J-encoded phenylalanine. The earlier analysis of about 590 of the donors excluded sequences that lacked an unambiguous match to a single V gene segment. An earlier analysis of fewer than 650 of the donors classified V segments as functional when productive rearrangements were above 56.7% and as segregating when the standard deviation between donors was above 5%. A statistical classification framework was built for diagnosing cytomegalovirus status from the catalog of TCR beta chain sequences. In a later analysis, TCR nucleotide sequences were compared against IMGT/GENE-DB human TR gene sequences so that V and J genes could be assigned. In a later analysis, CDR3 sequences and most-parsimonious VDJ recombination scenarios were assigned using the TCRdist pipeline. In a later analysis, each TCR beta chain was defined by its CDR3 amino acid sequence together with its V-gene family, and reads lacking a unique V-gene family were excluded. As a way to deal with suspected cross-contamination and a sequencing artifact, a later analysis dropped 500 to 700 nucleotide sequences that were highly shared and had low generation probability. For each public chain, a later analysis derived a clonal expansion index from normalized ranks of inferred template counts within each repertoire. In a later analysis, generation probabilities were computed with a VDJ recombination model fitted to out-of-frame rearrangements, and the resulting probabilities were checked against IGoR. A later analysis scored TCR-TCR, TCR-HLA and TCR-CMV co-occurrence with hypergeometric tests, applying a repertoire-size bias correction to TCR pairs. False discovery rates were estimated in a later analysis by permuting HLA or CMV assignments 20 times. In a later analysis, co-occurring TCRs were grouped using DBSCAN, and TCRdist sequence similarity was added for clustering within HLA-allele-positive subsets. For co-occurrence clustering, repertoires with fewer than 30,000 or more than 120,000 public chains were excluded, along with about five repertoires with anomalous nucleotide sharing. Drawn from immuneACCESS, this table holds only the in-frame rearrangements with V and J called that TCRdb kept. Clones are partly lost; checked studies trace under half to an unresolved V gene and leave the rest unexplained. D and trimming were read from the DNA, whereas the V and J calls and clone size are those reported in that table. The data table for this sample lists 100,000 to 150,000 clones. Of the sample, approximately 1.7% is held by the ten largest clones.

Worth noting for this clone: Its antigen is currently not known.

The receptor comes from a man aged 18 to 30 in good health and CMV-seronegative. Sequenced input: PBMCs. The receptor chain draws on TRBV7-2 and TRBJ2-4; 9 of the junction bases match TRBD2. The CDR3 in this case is CASSKQLAGGSKNIQYF. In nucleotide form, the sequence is TGTGCCAGCAGCAAGCAACTAGCGGGCGGAAGTAAAAACATTCAGTACTTC. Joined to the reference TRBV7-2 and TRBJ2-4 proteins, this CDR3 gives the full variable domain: GAGVSQSPSNKVTEKGKDVELRCDPISGHTALYWYRQSLGQGLEFLIYFQGNSAPDKSGLPSDRFSAERTGGSVSTLTIQRTQQEDSAVYLCASSKQLAGGSKNIQYFGAGTRLSVL.